One T cell receptor beta chain is described in this entry. Its binding antigen is unknown. No quality values exist for individual bases; no much larger clone is one base distant. Trimmed from V: 4 bases; trimmed from J: 1 base; junction bases lacking a gene match: 7. From the cysteine up to the phenylalanine, the CDR3 has a length of 16 residues. The CDR3 DNA has 48 bases and is translated from base 1. From a lookup of the germline V gene, CDR1 and CDR2 are SGHTS and YDEGEE. This specimen belongs to a study of T cell responses to AZD1222 COVID-19 vaccine (dated by TCRdb to the early 2020s). Background on the whole study: AZD1222 recipients with second doses at about 4 weeks or about 12 weeks were pooled, because spike-specific TCR depth and breadth did not differ between schedules. A total of 240 or so trial participants underwent TCR sequencing, of whom roughly 210 had received two doses of AZD1222 and some 25 had received two doses of the MenACWY control vaccine. Trial participants were enrolled into age subgroups of 18-55, 56-69 and 70-plus years, which contained roughly 140, 27 and 60 TCR-sequenced participants, respectively.

The CDR3 regions of human TCRbeta chains were analyzed by immunosequencing. As for how the authors treated the data: Repertoire TCRs were checked for matches against a reference library of SARS-CoV-2-specific TCRs that had been generated using the MIRA antigen-specificity platform. Breadth meant the fraction of unique TCRs that were SARS-CoV-2-associated, whereas depth meant the fraction of total T cells that were SARS-CoV-2-associated. Using the MIRA data, each spike-specific TCR was assigned both to the spike region to which the TCR was reactive and to a CD4 or CD8 class. Log10-transformed breadth and depth values were compared by one-way ANOVA with Sidak's multiple comparisons tests. The table comes from immuneACCESS by way of TCRdb, which keeps in-frame sequences with V and J called. Part of the clones is missing from these tables; in studies checked, under half for an unresolved V gene and the rest for unknown reasons. V and J calls and clone size are those listed in that table; D and trimming were worked out from the DNA. Within this sample are 100,000 to 150,000 clones, with roughly 90% of them counted one time only. The top ten hold roughly 4.5% of the sample.

Sample time point, as interpreted from the label and publication: baseline before first vaccination. Samples from vaccinated people were obtained from the UK trials COV001 and COV002, which included a single-blind randomized controlled phase 2/3 trial of AZD1222 (ChAdOx1 nCoV-19) in healthy adults. For TCRbeta chain sequencing, PBMC samples from trial participants were taken at day 0 and at day 28 after the second dose. The full study reports these points: Because no day 14 peak-response samples were available, repertoires were characterized only after the peak T cell response. Spike-specific TCR breadth and depth rose significantly after two AZD1222 doses compared with day 0 and with MenACWY recipients. Conclusions about previously exposed vaccinees are limited, since just a handful of AZD1222 recipients were seropositive for SARS-CoV-2 at baseline. The whole spike protein was spanned by vaccine-associated CD4 TCRs, and dominant responses were seen in regions 160-218 and 743-854. Most participants were white British and females outnumbered males, and the authors suggested that clonal diversity may have been underestimated. Nearly half of unique spike-specific TCRs reportedly recognized epitopes outside regions mutated in the B.1.351 and B.1.1.7 variants. In the small 56-69-year group, the increase in depth fell short of significance, most likely because of low power.

The clonotype comes from an adult in good health. The chain joins TRBV5-8 to TRBJ2-7; 11 nucleotides in the junction match TRBD2. The sequencing here drew on peripheral blood, taken on day 0 of AZD1222 vaccination. CDR3 region: CASSPRASGGSYEQYF. The sequenced DNA: TGTGCCAGCAGCCCTAGGGCTAGCGGGGGGTCCTACGAGCAGTACTTC.